What follows are 13 T cell receptor beta chains derived from one specimen sequenced in a study of T cells in localized non-small cell lung cancer. The protocol was immunoSEQ multiplex PCR, while the TCRdb copy is restricted to in-frame clones and leaves out a portion. The table has over 20,000 clones, approximately 88% seen once; the top ten hold roughly 30%. Here the sequenced sample was peripheral blood mononuclear cells, taken before any cancer treatment. Source of these receptors: a male donor older than 55 with stage II lung adenocarcinoma.

For the CDR3, the DNA is TGTGCCAGCAGCTTAGGTGGGACCCCCTACGAGCAGTACTTC. Protein product: CASSLGGTPYEQYF. The chain couples TRBV7-2 to TRBJ2-7, with D possibly being TRBD1 or TRBD2 (5 bases each). CDR1 is SGHTA and CDR2 is FQGNSA in the germline V gene. The V and J ends lost 1 base and 2 bases respectively, with 9 bases between them. The CDR3 consists of 14 residues.

This chain links TRBV9 with TRBJ2-1, with a tentative D call TRBD2 (6 bases). The CDR3 is made up of 15 amino acids. V was cut by 4 bases and J by 5 bases, with 16 bases left in between. CDR1 is SGDLS and CDR2 is YYNGEE in the germline V gene. This CDR3 reads CASSPWGGGHNEQFF. Here the CDR3 DNA reads TGTGCCAGCAGCCCGTGGGGAGGCGGCCACAATGAGCAGTTCTTC.

This sequence joins TRBV29-1 and TRBJ2-1, with TRBD2 matching over 9 bases. Germline V gene lookup returns CDR1 SQVTM and CDR2 ANQGSEA. The CDR3 is 17 residues long. V dropped 1 base and J dropped 0; count of bases not matched to a gene: 7. The CDR3: CSVEGRGRGASYNEQFF. The DNA for the CDR3 is TGCAGCGTTGAAGGGCGCGGGAGGGGCGCCTCCTACAATGAGCAGTTCTTC.

V gene TRBV7-9 combines with J gene TRBJ2-2; 8 positions match TRBD1. V dropped 6 bases and J dropped 2; count of bases not matched to a gene: 5. The germline gives CDR1 SEHNR, CDR2 FQNEAQ (reference sequence). This CDR3 has 15 residues. CDR3 in amino acids: CASRPGQANTGELFF. Here the CDR3 DNA reads TGTGCCAGCAGACCGGGACAGGCCAACACCGGGGAGCTGTTTTTT.

CDR3 in amino acids: CASSWGGGETEAFF. In DNA form, the CDR3 reads TGTGCCAGCAGCTGGGGAGGGGGCGAGACTGAAGCTTTCTTT. J is TRBJ1-1 and V is TRBV7-9; 7 nucleotides agree with TRBD1. There are 14 residues in the CDR3. Germline V gene lookup returns CDR1 SEHNR and CDR2 FQNEAQ (reference sequence). J lost 5 bases, V lost 4 bases, and 7 bases had no gene match.

The rearrangement uses TRBV6-6 and TRBJ2-7; possibly TRBD1 or TRBD2 for D (6 bases each). The V gene lost 6 bases and the J gene lost 4 bases, with 16 bases spanning the gap. Germline V lookup: CDR1 MNHNY, CDR2 SVGAGI (reference sequence). The CDR3 spans 14 residues. CDR3 DNA sequence: TGTGCCAGCAGCCCACAGGGAGGTGGGTACGAGCAGTACTTC. Translating gives CASSPQGGGYEQYF.

This sequence joins TRBV5-1 and TRBJ2-7, with 9 bases that match TRBD1. The V segment lost 5 bases and the J segment 0 bases; nucleotides outside the gene matches: 3. The CDR3 spans 14 residues. Germline CDR1 reads SGHRS; CDR2 reads YFSETQ. The CDR3 sequence is CASRGQGLSYEQYF. In DNA form, the CDR3 reads TGCGCCAGCAGGGGACAGGGTCTCTCCTACGAGCAGTACTTC.

This clone was seen more than once but under ten times. The rearrangement links TRBV11-3 to TRBJ1-5; TRBD1 agrees at 7 bases. The trim removed 5 bases at V and 4 bases at J, leaving 8 bases unmatched. The CDR3 is 15 amino acids. Germline-derived CDR1 and CDR2 are SGHNT and YENEEA. CDR3 sequence reads: CASSSTGERNQPQHF. CDR3 nucleotides: TGTGCCAGCAGCAGCACAGGGGAAAGGAATCAGCCCCAGCATTTT.

This chain links TRBV28 with TRBJ1-1; possibly TRBD1 for D (6 bases). The CDR3 spans 13 residues. Trimming pared 6 bases from V and 4 bases from J, leaving 12 bases between. CDR1 and CDR2 (germline): MDHEN, SYDVKM. The CDR3 DNA reads as TGTGCCAGCAGGGAGGGACACCGCACTGAAGCTTTCTTT. Translated: CASREGHRTEAFF.

Comment on this clone: At one boundary the junction diverges from the germline segment, which might be a read error. The chain carries TRBV11-2 and TRBJ1-6; no clear D. The CDR3 runs 12 residues. In germline, CDR1 is SGHAT, CDR2 FQNNGV. CDR3: CASSLDNSPLHF. The CDR3 DNA sequence: TGTGCCAGCAGCCTAGATAATTCACCCCTCCACTTT. Variable domain in full (rest from reference TRBV11-2 and TRBJ1-6): EAGVAQSPRYKIIEKRQSVAFWCNPISGHATLYWYQQILGQGPKLLIQFQNNGVVDDSQLPKDRFSAERLKGVDSTLKIQPAKLEDSAVYLCASSLDNSPLHFGNGTRLTVT.

The chain recombines TRBV6-5 with TRBJ1-5; D gene ambiguous. Germline V gene lookup returns CDR1 MNHEY and CDR2 SVGAGI. The CDR3 extends over 12 amino acids. The ends were cut back, 7 bases at V and 0 bases at J, with 4 bases in the middle. CDR3 nucleotide sequence: TGTGCCAGCAACGATAGCAATCAGCCCCAGCATTTT. Amino acid sequence: CASNDSNQPQHF.

The chain couples TRBV7-8 to TRBJ2-5; no reliable D call. The CDR3 is made up of 14 amino acids. V was trimmed by 5 bases and J by 4 bases, leaving 14 bases between them. CDR1 is SGHVS and CDR2 is FQNEAQ in the germline V gene. CDR3 in amino acids: CASSPRHLAETQYF. The CDR3 nucleotides read TGTGCCAGCAGCCCACGACATTTGGCAGAGACCCAGTACTTC.

The V call is TRBV5-1, the J call TRBJ2-7; D possibly corresponds to TRBD2 (7 bases). Trimming stripped 2 bases from V and 3 bases from J, with 12 bases between. The CDR3 length is 14 residues. Germline CDR1 reads SGHRS; CDR2 reads YFSETQ. Here the CDR3 reads CASSLQGGYYEQYF. In DNA, the CDR3 is TGCGCCAGCAGCTTACAGGGAGGGTACTACGAGCAGTACTTC.